Below, 14 T cell receptor beta chains from the same sample are listed, as sequenced in a study of OX40 agonist ivuxolimab in advanced cancers. Sequencing used immunoSEQ multiplex PCR; TCRdb keeps in-frame clones, though not all of them. The top ten clones hold around 0.81% of a sample with approximately 120,000 clones, around 93% of them seen once. Source: CD4+ or CD8+ T cells sorted from blood, taken in a trial of the OX40 agonist ivuxolimab. Receptors were obtained from an adult with an advanced solid tumor such as melanoma, head and neck, liver or kidney cancer.

The J gene is TRBJ2-7, the V gene TRBV7-9; D gene ambiguous. Trimming pared 2 bases from V and 2 bases from J, leaving 13 bases between. The CDR3 covers 15 residues. The germline gives CDR1 SEHNR, CDR2 FQNEAQ (reference sequence). CDR3 region: CASSLRAGAPYEQYF. The DNA for the CDR3 is TGTGCCAGCAGCTTAAGGGCAGGAGCTCCCTACGAGCAGTACTTC.

The rearrangement uses TRBV6-4 and TRBJ2-5; D is possibly TRBD1 (5 bases). The germline CDR1 and CDR2 sequences are MRHNA and SNTAGT. The CDR3 extends over 16 amino acids. V was cut by 0 bases and J by 1 base, with 12 bases left in between. The CDR3 DNA is TGTGCCAGCAGTGACTCCTTCGGACACTTCCAAGAGACCCAGTACTTC. This gives the protein CASSDSFGHFQETQYF.

The chain joins TRBV5-5 to TRBJ2-5; D perhaps matches TRBD2 (5 bases). V shed 4 bases and J shed 5 bases, with 15 bases lying between them. The CDR3 spans 14 residues. Germline lookup yields CDR1 SGHKS and CDR2 YYEKEE (reference sequence). CDR3 nucleotide sequence: TGTGCCAGCAGCGACGCCGCGGGCGGGGAGACCCAGTACTTC. Protein: CASSDAAGGETQYF. The full variable domain, its missing parts supplied by reference TRBV5-5 and TRBJ2-5, is DAGVTQSPTHLIKTRGQQVTLRCSPISGHKSVSWYQQVLGQGPQFIFQYYEKEERGRGNFPDRFSARQFPNYSSELNVNALLLGDSALYLCASSDAAGGETQYFGPGTRLLVL.

The chain has TRBV19 and TRBJ2-3; D gene ambiguous. The CDR3 length is 15 residues. Germline V gene lookup returns CDR1 LNHDA and CDR2 SQIVND (reference sequence). V dropped 5 bases and J dropped 0 bases, with 12 bases sitting between them. The CDR3 DNA is TGTGCCAGTAGTGCCGCCGGGCGGAGCACAGATACGCAGTATTTT. This encodes CASSAAGRSTDTQYF.

The chain combines TRBV5-1 with TRBJ1-1; D remains ambiguous. The germline gives CDR1 SGHRS, CDR2 YFSETQ. CDR3 length equals 14 residues. V shed 6 bases and J shed 0 bases, with 12 bases lying between them. This CDR3 is CASMDPVMNTEAFF. The CDR3 region has the DNA TGCGCCAGCATGGACCCCGTTATGAACACTGAAGCTTTCTTT. The complete variable domain, with remaining parts taken from reference TRBV5-1 and TRBJ1-1, reads KAGVTQTPRYLIKTRGQQVTLSCSPISGHRSVSWYQQTPGQGLQFLFEYFSETQRNKGNFPGRFSGRQFSNSRSEMNVSTLELGDSALYLCASMDPVMNTEAFFGQGTRLTVV.

The rearrangement joins TRBV9 to TRBJ1-4, with 9 nucleotides matching TRBD1. The J segment lost 8 bases and the V segment lost 4 bases, leaving 12 bases of the junction unmatched. Germline V gene lookup returns CDR1 SGDLS and CDR2 YYNGEE. CDR3 length equals 16 residues. The CDR3: CASSIGLQGAGEKLFF. Written as DNA, the CDR3 is TGTGCCAGCAGCATTGGATTACAGGGGGCTGGGGAAAAACTGTTTTTT.

The rearrangement joins TRBV30 to TRBJ1-1; possible D gene TRBD1, 5 bases. V was pared by 5 bases and J by 1 base, with 11 bases between. CDR3 length: 13 amino acids. The germline V gene has CDR1 GTSNPN and CDR2 SVGIG (reference sequence). The CDR3 reads CAWLYRQNTEAFF. As DNA, the CDR3 is TGTGCCTGGCTGTACAGGCAGAACACTGAAGCTTTCTTT.

The sample holds one count of this clone. The chain employs TRBV27 and TRBJ2-3, with D possibly being TRBD2 (5 bases). Trimming cost V 2 bases and J 2 bases, with 11 bases left between them. The CDR3 has 15 amino acids. Looked up from germline, CDR1 is MNHEY and CDR2 is SMNVEV (reference sequence). CDR3 region: CASSLKAVTTDTQYF. CDR3 in DNA: TGTGCCAGCAGTTTAAAAGCGGTGACCACAGATACGCAGTATTTT.

This clone was found a few times. The rearrangement links TRBV11-1 to TRBJ2-3; perhaps TRBD1 as D (5 bases). V was clipped by 1 base and J by 2 bases, with 10 bases between them. The CDR3 sequence is 15 residues long. The V gene's germline CDR1 is SGHAT and CDR2 FQDESV (reference sequence). The CDR3: CASSLGRGNTDTQYF. The CDR3 nucleotides read TGTGCCAGCAGCTTAGGAAGGGGTAACACAGATACGCAGTATTTT. Using reference TRBV11-1 and TRBJ2-3 for the parts outside the CDR3, the full variable domain is EAEVAQSPRYKITEKSQAVAFWCDPISGHATLYWYRQILGQGPELLVQFQDESVVDDSQLPKDRFSAERLKGVDSTLKIQPAELGDSAMYLCASSLGRGNTDTQYFGPGTRLTVL.

This CDR3 is CASSFGFKDTQYF. CDR3 DNA sequence: TGTGCCAGCAGTTTCGGGTTCAAGGATACGCAGTATTTT. This rearrangement joins TRBV27 to TRBJ2-3; D is unresolved. Germline V lookup: CDR1 MNHEY, CDR2 SMNVEV (reference sequence). V lost 3 bases and J 6 bases, leaving 10 bases between the germline ends. The CDR3 runs 13 residues.

J is TRBJ2-2 and V is TRBV27; no definite D call. CDR3 length: 15 residues. V shed 5 bases and J shed 4 bases, with 14 bases lying between them. Looked up from germline, CDR1 is MNHEY and CDR2 is SMNVEV (reference sequence). CDR3 sequence: CASSEFGGRTGELFF. The CDR3 DNA is TGTGCCAGCAGTGAATTCGGCGGACGCACCGGGGAGCTGTTTTTT.

This clone was detected only once. The chain employs TRBV5-4 and TRBJ2-1, with 13 bases identical to TRBD2. CDR1 is SGHNT and CDR2 is YYREEE in the germline V gene (reference sequence). V dropped 0 bases and J dropped 2; count of bases not matched to a gene: 5. The CDR3 extends over 18 amino acids. The CDR3 loop is CASSLGGLAGVAYNEQFF. The CDR3 region has the DNA TGTGCCAGCAGCTTGGGTGGACTAGCGGGAGTCGCCTACAATGAGCAGTTCTTC.

The genes are TRBV4-1 and TRBJ2-7, with D perhaps matching TRBD1 (5 bases). CDR1 and CDR2 (germline): MGHRA, YSYEKL. Trimming shortened V by 1 base and J by 2 bases, and 24 bases separated the two germline ends. The CDR3 runs 19 residues. This CDR3 reads CASSQVRFLGRNPTYEQYF. CDR3 sequence (DNA): TGCGCCAGCAGCCAAGTGAGGTTTTTGGGGCGGAACCCGACCTACGAGCAGTACTTC.

The chain recombines TRBV9 with TRBJ2-1; no definite D call. This CDR3 has 14 residues. Trimming shortened V by 0 bases and J by 8 bases, and 12 bases separated the two germline ends. Looked up from germline, CDR1 is SGDLS and CDR2 is YYNGEE. CDR3 in amino acids: CASSVASSTDEQFF. The CDR3 nucleotides are TGTGCCAGCAGCGTAGCGAGTTCCACGGATGAGCAGTTCTTC.